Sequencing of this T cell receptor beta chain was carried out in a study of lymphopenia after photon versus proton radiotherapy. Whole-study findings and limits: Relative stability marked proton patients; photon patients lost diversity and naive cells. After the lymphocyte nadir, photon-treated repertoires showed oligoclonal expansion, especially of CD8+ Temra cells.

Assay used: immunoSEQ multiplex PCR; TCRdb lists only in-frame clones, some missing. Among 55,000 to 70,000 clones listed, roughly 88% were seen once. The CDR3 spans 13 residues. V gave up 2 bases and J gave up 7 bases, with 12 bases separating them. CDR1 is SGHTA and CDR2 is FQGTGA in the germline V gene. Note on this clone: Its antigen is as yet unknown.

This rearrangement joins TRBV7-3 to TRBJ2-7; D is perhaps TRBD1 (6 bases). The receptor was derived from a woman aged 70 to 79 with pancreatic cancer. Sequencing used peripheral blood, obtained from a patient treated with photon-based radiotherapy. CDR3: CASSLEGVGEQYF. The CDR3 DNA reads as TGTGCCAGCAGCTTAGAGGGGGTTGGGGAGCAGTACTTC.